Below are 28 T cell receptor beta chains sequenced from a single sample in a study of OX40 agonist ivuxolimab in advanced cancers. Produced via immunoSEQ multiplex PCR; TCRdb's table is partial and in-frame only. The table lists about 89,000 clones, approximately 90% of them singletons. The sequencing here drew on CD4+ or CD8+ T cells sorted from blood, taken in a trial of the OX40 agonist ivuxolimab. The receptors were sampled from an adult with an advanced solid tumor such as melanoma, head and neck, liver or kidney cancer.

The genes are TRBV6-5 and TRBJ1-3, with 7 bases that match TRBD1. Trimming took 0 bases from V and 5 from J; bases not matched to a gene: 1. This CDR3 contains 14 residues. The germline gives CDR1 MNHEY, CDR2 SVGAGI. The CDR3 nucleotides are TGTGCCAGCAGTTACTCGACAGGGCGAAACACCATATATTTT. This codes for CASSYSTGRNTIYF.

The chain carries TRBV7-2 and TRBJ1-2; 10 bases match TRBD1. Per the germline V gene, CDR1 is SGHTA and CDR2 is FQGNSA. Unmatched junction bases numbered 7, after V lost 5 bases and J lost 4 bases. The CDR3 is 15 amino acids. The CDR3 bases are TGTGCCAGCAGCGCGACAGGGGGCGTAGGCTATGGCTACACCTTC. It translates to CASSATGGVGYGYTF.

The V call is TRBV28, the J call TRBJ1-4, with D perhaps matching TRBD1 (6 bases). CDR1 and CDR2 (germline): MDHEN, SYDVKM. Trimming took off 6 bases at V and 12 bases at J, with 20 bases between the two ends. The CDR3 sequence is 14 residues long. The CDR3 DNA follows: TGTGCCAGCAGCATCACGATTCAGGGGAGGGAACTGTTTTTT. Protein: CASSITIQGRELFF.

The chain recombines TRBV5-6 with TRBJ2-1, with a possible D match to TRBD2 (6 bases). From germline, CDR1 is SGHDT and CDR2 YYEEEE. The CDR3 is 12 residues long. V lost 4 bases, J lost 7 bases, and 9 bases lay in between. The CDR3 coding sequence is TGTGCCAGCAGCCTTAGCGGTAATGAGCAGTTCTTC. It translates to CASSLSGNEQFF.

This chain joins TRBV7-8 and TRBJ1-1, with a weak D call TRBD1 (5 bases). In germline, CDR1 is SGHVS, CDR2 FQNEAQ. Trimming took off 2 bases at V and 5 bases at J, with 12 bases between the two ends. The CDR3 runs 14 residues. CDR3 loop: CASSLSPGGTEAFF. The CDR3, as DNA: TGTGCCAGCAGCTTATCGCCGGGGGGAACTGAAGCTTTCTTT.

This rearrangement joins TRBV27 to TRBJ2-5; 9 bases are a match to TRBD1. Per the germline V gene, CDR1 is MNHEY and CDR2 is SMNVEV (reference sequence). Trimming removed 5 bases from V and 5 bases from J; junction bases left unmatched: 12. The CDR3 contains 16 residues. DNA of the CDR3: TGTGCCAGCAGTCTAGGAAGGACAGGGGTAGGGGAGACCCAGTACTTC. Translating gives CASSLGRTGVGETQYF.

The sample holds a few counts of this clone. The chain couples TRBV6-5 to TRBJ1-5; D gene uncertain. Germline loops: CDR1 MNHEY, CDR2 SVGAGI. The ends were cut back, 0 bases at V and 7 bases at J, with 7 bases in the middle. The CDR3 runs to 13 residues. The CDR3 is CASSYSMRQPQHF. Written as DNA, the CDR3 is TGTGCCAGCAGTTACTCGATGAGGCAGCCCCAGCATTTT.

Turning to this clone: Other DNA sequences from this sample encode an identical CDR3 as well. The chain links TRBV6-5 to TRBJ1-2, with 9 bases lining up with TRBD1. This CDR3 has 16 residues. V was pared by 4 bases and J by 6 bases, with 12 bases of the junction left unmatched. Looked up from germline, CDR1 is MNHEY and CDR2 is SVGAGI. CDR3 sequence reads: CASSLGGQGWSHGYTF. The CDR3 DNA follows: TGTGCCAGCAGTTTGGGGGGACAGGGTTGGAGTCATGGCTACACCTTC.

The gene calls are TRBV5-1 and TRBJ2-7; 7 bases line up with TRBD2. Germline trimming cut 2 bases from V and 5 bases from J; bases unmatched to any gene: 7. Per the germline V gene, CDR1 is SGHRS and CDR2 is YFSETQ. This CDR3 is built from 14 residues. DNA of the CDR3: TGCGCCAGCAGCTTCCAGCGGGAACTGAACGAGCAGTACTTC. Protein sequence: CASSFQRELNEQYF.

The chain is built from TRBV5-1 and TRBJ2-3, with 14 bases identical to TRBD2. The germline CDR1 and CDR2 sequences are SGHRS and YFSETQ. The CDR3 is 16 amino acids. Germline trimming cut 4 bases from V and 2 bases from J; bases unmatched to any gene: 3. The CDR3 loop is CASSAGLAGDTDTQYF. Written as DNA, the CDR3 is TGCGCCAGCAGCGCGGGACTAGCGGGGGACACAGATACGCAGTATTTT.

This chain connects TRBV6-5 to TRBJ1-4; TRBD1 might be the D (5 bases). Trimming took off 5 bases at V and 7 bases at J, with 14 bases between the two ends. Germline assignment: CDR1 MNHEY and CDR2 SVGAGI. The CDR3 runs to 14 residues. The CDR3 sequence: CASSENWGGEKLFF. In DNA, the CDR3 is TGTGCCAGCAGTGAAAACTGGGGGGGTGAAAAACTGTTTTTT.

This clone appeared once. The V and J genes are TRBV10-2 and TRBJ2-1, with D perhaps TRBD1 (5 bases). The germline V gene encodes CDR1 WSHSY and CDR2 SAAADI. Trimming removed 7 bases from V and 0 bases from J, with 13 bases in between. The CDR3 totals 15 residues. The CDR3 nucleotides read TGCGCCAGCATCCAGGGCTCTAGCTCCTACAATGAGCAGTTCTTC. Encoded protein: CASIQGSSSYNEQFF.

Here the CDR3 reads CASPQGSTGELFF. CDR3 nucleotides: TGTGCCAGCCCCCAGGGTTCCACCGGGGAGCTGTTTTTT. This chain joins TRBV18 and TRBJ2-2; perhaps TRBD1 as D (5 bases). CDR3 length: 13 residues. Between the trimmed V and J ends, which lost 8 bases and 4 bases, there was a span of 11 bases. The germline V gene has CDR1 KGHSH and CDR2 LQKENI. Supplemented by reference TRBV18 and TRBJ2-2, the full variable domain reads NAGVMQNPRHLVRRRGQEARLRCSPMKGHSHVYWYRQLPEEGLKFMVYLQKENIIDESGMPKERFSAEFPKEGPSILRIQQVVRGDSAAYFCASPQGSTGELFFGEGSRLTVL.

This rearrangement joins TRBV10-3 to TRBJ2-7, with D unresolved. This CDR3 spans 11 amino acids. The V gene lost 3 bases and the J gene lost 4 bases, with 4 bases spanning the gap. In germline, CDR1 is ENHRY, CDR2 SYGVKD. CDR3 in amino acids: CAISDLYEQYF. The CDR3 bases are TGTGCCATCAGTGACTTATACGAGCAGTACTTC.

The chain links TRBV4-2 to TRBJ1-6; TRBD1 agrees at 7 bases. The germline V gene has CDR1 LGHNA and CDR2 YNFKEQ. This CDR3 is 15 amino acids long. J was trimmed by 7 bases and V by 0 bases; bases with no gene match: 3. CDR3 sequence (DNA): TGTGCCAGCAGCCAAGAGGACAGGCTGAATTCACCCCTCCACTTT. This encodes CASSQEDRLNSPLHF.

The table lists this clone with a count of one. The V gene is TRBV7-9, the J gene TRBJ1-2; no definite D call. Trimming stripped 5 bases from V and 1 base from J, with 14 bases between. This CDR3 is built from 15 residues. CDR1 and CDR2 (germline): SEHNR, FQNEAQ (reference sequence). CDR3 DNA sequence: TGTGCCAGCAGCCCAAACATAGTGCTTAACTATGGCTACACCTTC. Its translation is CASSPNIVLNYGYTF. Full variable domain (rest looked up from reference TRBV7-9 and TRBJ1-2): DTGVSQNPRHKITKRGQNVTFRCDPISEHNRLYWYRQTLGQGPEFLTYFQNEAQLEKSRLLSDRFSAERPKGSFSTLEIQRTEQGDSAMYLCASSPNIVLNYGYTFGSGTRLTVV.

This clone was seen just once. The chain links TRBV19 to TRBJ2-3; TRBD2 matches at 8 bases. Germline V CDR1 and CDR2: LNHDA, SQIVND (reference sequence). This CDR3 has 15 residues. Trimming removed 3 bases from V and 4 bases from J; junction bases left unmatched: 6. CDR3 DNA: TGTGCCAGTAGTATCCTCGCGGGGGGTTCAGATACGCAGTATTTT. It yields the protein CASSILAGGSDTQYF.

This clone came up once. CDR3 in DNA: TGTGCCAGCAGCTCCCCCCCCGAAGAGGAGGGACCCGGGGAGCTGTTTTTT. It specifies CASSSPPEEEGPGELFF. The chain employs TRBV7-7 and TRBJ2-2; D perhaps matches TRBD2 (6 bases). The CDR3 spans 17 residues. Germline values: CDR1 SSHAT, CDR2 FNYEAQ (reference sequence). V lost 4 bases to trimming and J lost 6 bases, with 21 bases between them.

The genes are TRBV15 and TRBJ1-5; D not resolved. V lost 2 bases, J lost 5 bases, and 4 bases lay in between. The CDR3 is made up of 12 amino acids. CDR1 and CDR2 (germline): LNHNV, YYDKDF (reference sequence). CDR3 sequence: CATSRHDQPQHF. Written as DNA, the CDR3 is TGTGCCACCAGCAGACACGATCAGCCCCAGCATTTT.

The chain recombines TRBV19 with TRBJ2-5, with no clear D. Germline V gene lookup returns CDR1 LNHDA and CDR2 SQIVND (reference sequence). There are 13 residues in the CDR3. V lost 3 bases to trimming and J lost 1 base, with 6 bases between them. CDR3 sequence: CASSMRTQETQYF. The CDR3 nucleotides read TGTGCCAGTAGTATGCGGACCCAAGAGACCCAGTACTTC.

The genes are TRBV7-9 and TRBJ2-2; D perhaps matches TRBD2 (6 bases). V lost 10 bases, J lost 1 base, and 13 bases lay in between. The CDR3 contains 14 residues. The germline gives CDR1 SEHNR, CDR2 FQNEAQ (reference sequence). The CDR3, as DNA: TGTGCCACTGGGGGGTCTCTGAACACCGGGGAGCTGTTTTTT. Translating it yields CATGGSLNTGELFF.

This clone has a single count. V is TRBV18 and J is TRBJ2-5; possible D gene TRBD1, 5 bases. Per the germline V gene, CDR1 is KGHSH and CDR2 is LQKENI. The length of the CDR3 is 14 residues. The ends were cut back, 1 base at V and 5 bases at J, with 11 bases in the middle. CDR3: CASSPQGNRETQYF. The CDR3 DNA sequence: TGTGCCAGCTCACCACAGGGGAATCGGGAGACCCAGTACTTC.

A single count supports this clone. The V gene is TRBV6-6, the J gene TRBJ2-3; D gene uncertain. The germline V and J ends were trimmed by 7 bases and 7 bases, with 15 bases remaining between them. This CDR3 is 13 amino acids long. CDR1 and CDR2 (germline): MNHNY, SVGAGI (reference sequence). CDR3 amino acids: CASTERPSHTQYF. CDR3 nucleotide sequence: TGTGCCAGCACCGAACGGCCCTCCCATACGCAGTATTTT.

The chain couples TRBV2 to TRBJ1-3, with a weak D call TRBD1 (5 bases). V was pared by 2 bases and J by 2 bases, with 22 bases between. The CDR3 has 19 residues. The V gene's germline CDR1 is SNHLY and CDR2 FYNNEI. The CDR3 here is CASSEFQGSYSNPGNTIYF. In DNA, the CDR3 is TGTGCCAGCAGTGAATTCCAGGGATCCTATTCCAACCCTGGAAACACCATATATTTT.

The CDR3 spells CASSQEWTDNSPLHF. As DNA, the CDR3 is TGTGCCAGCAGCCAAGAGTGGACAGATAATTCACCCCTCCACTTT. This chain joins TRBV4-2 and TRBJ1-6, with TRBD1 as a possible D gene (6 bases). Germline assignment: CDR1 LGHNA and CDR2 YNFKEQ. This CDR3 spans 15 amino acids. V was shortened by 0 bases and J by 5 bases, with 8 bases between the two germline ends.

The V call is TRBV7-8, the J call TRBJ1-3; TRBD1 might be the D (5 bases). The CDR3 runs 14 residues. Trimming removed 2 bases at V and 2 bases at J, with 7 bases between. The germline V gene encodes CDR1 SGHVS and CDR2 FQNEAQ. CDR3 region: CASSLQGTGNTIYF. The CDR3 DNA reads as TGTGCCAGCAGCTTACAGGGTACTGGAAACACCATATATTTT.

This clone has more than one count but fewer than ten. This chain uses TRBV6-1 with TRBJ1-5, with a weak D call TRBD1 (6 bases). Per germline, CDR1 MNHNS and CDR2 SASEGT. There are 14 residues in the CDR3. Deletions cut 7 bases from V and 4 bases from J, with 14 bases between. In DNA, the CDR3 is TGTGCCAGCAAGGGGGGAGTATGGAATCAGCCCCAGCATTTT. Protein: CASKGGVWNQPQHF.

The rearrangement links TRBV5-1 to TRBJ2-4; 8 bases align to TRBD1. The CDR3 contains 15 residues. Trimming cost V 0 bases and J 5 bases; bases outside gene matches: 4. Germline CDR1 and CDR2: SGHRS and YFSETQ. CDR3 region: CASSLGGRGQNIQYF. In DNA form, the CDR3 reads TGCGCCAGCAGCTTGGGAGGCAGGGGGCAAAACATTCAGTACTTC.